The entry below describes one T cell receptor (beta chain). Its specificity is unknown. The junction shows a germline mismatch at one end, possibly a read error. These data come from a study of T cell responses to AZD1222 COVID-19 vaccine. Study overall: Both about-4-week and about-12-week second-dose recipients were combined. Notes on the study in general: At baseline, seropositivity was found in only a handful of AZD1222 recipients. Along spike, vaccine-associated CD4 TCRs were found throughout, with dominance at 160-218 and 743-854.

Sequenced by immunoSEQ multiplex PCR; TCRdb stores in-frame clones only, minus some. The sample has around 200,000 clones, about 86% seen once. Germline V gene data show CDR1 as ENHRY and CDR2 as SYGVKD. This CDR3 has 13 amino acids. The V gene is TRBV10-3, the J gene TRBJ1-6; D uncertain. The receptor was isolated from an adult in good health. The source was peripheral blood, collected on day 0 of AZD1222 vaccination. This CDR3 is CAISGSDNSPLHF. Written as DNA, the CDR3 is TGTGCCATCAGTGGGTCCGATAATTCACCTCTCCACTTT.